Following are 20 T cell receptor beta chains from one sample sequenced in a study of cytomegalovirus exposure and HLA in healthy donors. The PCR was carried out with 60 Vbeta primers and 13 Jbeta primers. Generated by immunoSEQ multiplex PCR, the TCRdb table keeps only in-frame clones and is missing some. Among approximately 190,000 clones, around three quarters were seen once, and the ten largest hold around an eighth. Specimen: PBMCs. Receptors originate from a woman aged 25 to 39 in good health and CMV-seropositive.

This clone was seen just once. The sample holds other DNA sequences that translate to the same CDR3. The rearrangement joins TRBV5-1 to TRBJ2-2, with 8 positions matching TRBD2. Germline V lookup: CDR1 SGHRS, CDR2 YFSETQ. This CDR3 has 14 amino acids. With 0 bases clipped from V and 6 bases from J, the junction kept 1 base outside the gene matches. CDR3 sequence reads: CASSLDSGAGELFF. CDR3 coding DNA: TGCGCCAGCAGCTTGGATAGCGGGGCCGGGGAGCTGTTTTTT.

This clone was counted once. The J gene is TRBJ1-4, the V gene TRBV5-5; tentatively, D is TRBD1 (5 bases). The CDR3 runs to 16 residues. Looked up from germline, CDR1 is SGHKS and CDR2 is YYEKEE (reference sequence). With 0 bases removed from V and 0 bases from J, the gap between germline ends came to 9 bases. The CDR3 sequence: CASSLEGMATNEKLFF. CDR3 sequence (DNA): TGTGCCAGCAGCTTGGAGGGGATGGCAACTAATGAAAAACTGTTTTTT.

A few counts support this clone. This chain connects TRBV29-1 to TRBJ2-3; TRBD1 matches 9 bases. In germline, CDR1 is SQVTM, CDR2 ANQGSEA. Unmatched junction bases numbered 9, after V lost 7 bases and J lost 1 base. The CDR3 consists of 15 residues. The CDR3 spells CSAGDRDAGTDTQYF. In DNA, the CDR3 is TGCAGCGCCGGGGACAGGGACGCGGGCACAGATACGCAGTATTTT.

The gene calls are TRBV6-5 and TRBJ2-7; D gene uncertain. The CDR3 is made up of 13 amino acids. The germline gives CDR1 MNHEY, CDR2 SVGAGI. V lost 10 bases to trimming and J lost 6 bases, with 19 bases between them. CDR3 nucleotides: TGTGCCATCTCCAATTGGGCCAGTGGCGAGCAGTACTTC. Protein sequence: CAISNWASGEQYF.

The chain joins TRBV30 to TRBJ2-7; 10 bases are shared with TRBD1. V gave up 1 base and J gave up 2 bases; unmatched junction bases: 5. The CDR3 spans 15 residues. Germline V lookup: CDR1 GTSNPN, CDR2 SVGIG (reference sequence). CDR3 bases: TGTGCCTGGAGTGCTGACAGGGGGCCCACCTACGAGCAGTACTTC. This gives the protein CAWSADRGPTYEQYF. Together with reference TRBV30 and TRBJ2-7, the CDR3 gives the full variable domain: SQTIHQWPATLVQPVGSPLSLECTVEGTSNPNLYWYRQAAGRGLQLLFYSVGIGQISSEVPQNLSASRPQDRQFILSSKKLLLSDSGFYLCAWSADRGPTYEQYFGPGTRLTVT.

The chain joins TRBV27 to TRBJ1-2, with TRBD1 matching over 7 bases. With 8 bases clipped from V and 4 bases from J, the junction kept 4 bases outside the gene matches. Germline V gene data show CDR1 as MNHEY and CDR2 as SMNVEV (reference sequence). This CDR3 region has 12 residues. In nucleotides, the CDR3 is TGTGCCAGCCGGGACAGAGGCTATGGCTACACCTTC. This sequence encodes CASRDRGYGYTF.

The V and J genes are TRBV21-1 and TRBJ2-2; TRBD2, the D gene given by the table, was not confirmed from the DNA. TRBV21-1 is a listed pseudogene. The CDR3 extends over 17 amino acids. CDR3 sequence: CASTRASGSGNTGELFF. As DNA, the CDR3 is TGTGCCAGCACCCGAGCTAGCGGGAGTGGGAACACCGGGGAGCTGTTTTTT.

The chain couples TRBV28 to TRBJ2-3; possible D gene TRBD1, 6 bases. CDR1 and CDR2 (germline): MDHEN, SYDVKM. The CDR3 has 15 amino acids. V was clipped by 5 bases and J by 3 bases, with 15 bases between them. The DNA of the CDR3 is TGTGCCAGCAGTACGCACAGGGCACCTACAGATACGCAGTATTTT. Encoded protein: CASSTHRAPTDTQYF.

The chain combines TRBV7-9 with TRBJ1-1, with 10 nucleotides matching TRBD1. The germline gives CDR1 SEHNR, CDR2 FQNEAQ (reference sequence). CDR3 size: 17 residues. V dropped 2 bases and J dropped 0; count of bases not matched to a gene: 6. The CDR3 bases are TGTGCCAGCAGCTTACCAACCGGGACAGGGGTGAACACTGAAGCTTTCTTT. Translated, it gives CASSLPTGTGVNTEAFF. The variable domain in full, with the rest retrieved from reference TRBV7-9 and TRBJ1-1, is DTGVSQNPRHKITKRGQNVTFRCDPISEHNRLYWYRQTLGQGPEFLTYFQNEAQLEKSRLLSDRFSAERPKGSFSTLEIQRTEQGDSAMYLCASSLPTGTGVNTEAFFGQGTRLTVV.

The chain carries TRBV29-1 and TRBJ1-2; maybe TRBD1 (6 bases). Germline values: CDR1 SQVTM, CDR2 ANQGSEA. Deletions cut 5 bases from V and 8 bases from J, with 12 bases between. The CDR3 covers 11 residues. CDR3 DNA: TGCAGCGTTTGGGACATGGGGGGCTACACCTTC. It yields the protein CSVWDMGGYTF.

The chain couples TRBV11-2 to TRBJ1-1; D gene ambiguous. The CDR3 spans 10 residues. Per the germline V gene, CDR1 is SGHAT and CDR2 is FQNNGV. Trimming shortened V by 6 bases and J by 4 bases, and 3 bases separated the two germline ends. The CDR3 loop is CASSITEAFF. The DNA of the CDR3 is TGTGCCAGCAGTATCACTGAAGCTTTCTTT.

The genes are TRBV27 and TRBJ2-7; D perhaps matches TRBD2 (6 bases). Trimming cost V 5 bases and J 3 bases, with 14 bases left between them. The length of the CDR3 is 14 residues. Germline CDR1 reads MNHEY; CDR2 reads SMNVEV (reference sequence). The CDR3 DNA is TGTGCCAGCAGTCTCCAGGGAGGACTCTACGAGCAGTACTTC. Amino acid sequence: CASSLQGGLYEQYF.

This clone was observed a few times. The V gene is TRBV2, the J gene TRBJ1-5; D possibly corresponds to TRBD1 (5 bases). The CDR3 is made up of 16 amino acids. Germline-derived CDR1 and CDR2 are SNHLY and FYNNEI. Deletions cut 3 bases from V and 0 bases from J, with 12 bases between. In nucleotides, the CDR3 is TGTGCCAGCAGTGACAGGACATCTTATAGCAATCAGCCCCAGCATTTT. This sequence encodes CASSDRTSYSNQPQHF.

This chain uses TRBV6-6 with TRBJ1-1; D call uncertain. V gave up 2 bases and J gave up 5 bases, with 12 bases separating them. Germline V gene data show CDR1 as MNHNY and CDR2 as SVGAGI (reference sequence). The CDR3 length is 14 residues. CDR3 sequence reads: CASSYGGEDTEAFF. CDR3 coding DNA: TGTGCCAGCAGTTACGGAGGAGAAGATACTGAAGCTTTCTTT.

The chain combines TRBV10-3 with TRBJ2-7, with 14 bases fitting TRBD2. The germline V gene encodes CDR1 ENHRY and CDR2 SYGVKD. The CDR3 loop spans 14 amino acids. After removal of 4 bases from V and 4 bases from J, the junction contained 0 bases not matched to a gene. Here the CDR3 reads CAISGLAGGYEQYF. CDR3 DNA: TGTGCCATCAGTGGACTAGCGGGGGGGTACGAGCAGTACTTC.

This chain joins TRBV19 and TRBJ2-7, with D possibly TRBD1 on 6 matching bases. V gave up 5 bases and J gave up 1 base, with 12 bases separating them. The CDR3 has 14 amino acids. Germline V CDR1 and CDR2: LNHDA, SQIVND (reference sequence). The CDR3 region is CASSLLQGSYEQYF. The CDR3, as DNA: TGTGCCAGTAGTCTTCTACAGGGATCCTACGAGCAGTACTTC.

V usage is TRBV6-6 and J usage is TRBJ1-5, with 11 bases identical to TRBD1. V gave up 5 bases and J gave up 7 bases; unmatched junction bases: 7. The germline V gene has CDR1 MNHNY and CDR2 SVGAGI (reference sequence). This CDR3 has 15 amino acids. CDR3 nucleotide sequence: TGTGCCAGCAGTGCCCCGGGACAGGGGGTCCAGCCCCAGCATTTT. This gives the protein CASSAPGQGVQPQHF.

The chain employs TRBV9 and TRBJ2-5; 8 positions agree with TRBD2. CDR1 SGDLS and CDR2 YYNGEE come from the germline V gene. V lost 3 bases, J lost 4 bases, and 5 bases stayed unmatched. The CDR3 covers 14 residues. CDR3 coding DNA: TGTGCCAGCAGCGGCGCCGGGACTAGAGAGACCCAGTACTTC. This encodes CASSGAGTRETQYF.

The chain carries TRBV19 and TRBJ1-5; the D gene is possibly TRBD1 (5 bases). V gave up 5 bases and J gave up 2 bases, with 16 bases separating them. Germline CDR1 and CDR2: LNHDA and SQIVND (reference sequence). The CDR3 extends over 16 amino acids. CDR3 sequence (DNA): TGTGCCAGTAGTTTTCCCGCCGGGGGAGGCAATCAGCCCCAGCATTTT. Its protein product is CASSFPAGGGNQPQHF.

The chain couples TRBV2 to TRBJ2-5, with D possibly being TRBD2 (6 bases). Trimming removed 5 bases from V and 5 bases from J, with 15 bases in between. Germline V gene lookup returns CDR1 SNHLY and CDR2 FYNNEI. The CDR3 totals 14 residues. The CDR3 bases are TGTGCCAGCAGTCTGACGGGGGACGTGGAGACCCAGTACTTC. It yields the protein CASSLTGDVETQYF.